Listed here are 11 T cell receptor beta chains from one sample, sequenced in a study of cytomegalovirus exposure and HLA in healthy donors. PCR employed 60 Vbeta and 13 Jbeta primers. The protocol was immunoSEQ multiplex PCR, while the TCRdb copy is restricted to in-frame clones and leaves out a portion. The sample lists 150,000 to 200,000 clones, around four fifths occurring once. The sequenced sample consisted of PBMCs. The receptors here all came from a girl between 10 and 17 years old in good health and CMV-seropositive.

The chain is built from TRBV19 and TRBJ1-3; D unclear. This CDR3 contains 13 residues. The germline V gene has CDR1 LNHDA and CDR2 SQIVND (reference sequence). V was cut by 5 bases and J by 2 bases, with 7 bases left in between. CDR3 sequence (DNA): TGTGCCAGTAGTCCGGCGGCTGGAAACACCATATATTTT. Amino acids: CASSPAAGNTIYF.

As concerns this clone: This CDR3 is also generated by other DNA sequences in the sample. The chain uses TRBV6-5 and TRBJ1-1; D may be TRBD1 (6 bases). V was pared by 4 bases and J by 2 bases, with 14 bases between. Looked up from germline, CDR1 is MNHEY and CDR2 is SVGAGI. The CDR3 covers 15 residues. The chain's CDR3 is CASSSQGLGNTEAFF. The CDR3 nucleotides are TGTGCCAGCAGTTCCCAGGGGCTGGGAAACACTGAAGCTTTCTTT.

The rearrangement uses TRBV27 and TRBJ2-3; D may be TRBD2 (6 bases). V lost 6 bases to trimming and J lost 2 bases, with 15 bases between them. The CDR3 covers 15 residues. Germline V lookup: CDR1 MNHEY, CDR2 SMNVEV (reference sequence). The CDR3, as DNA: TGTGCCAGCAGAGGGATCGGGGGTTACACAGATACGCAGTATTTT. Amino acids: CASRGIGGYTDTQYF.

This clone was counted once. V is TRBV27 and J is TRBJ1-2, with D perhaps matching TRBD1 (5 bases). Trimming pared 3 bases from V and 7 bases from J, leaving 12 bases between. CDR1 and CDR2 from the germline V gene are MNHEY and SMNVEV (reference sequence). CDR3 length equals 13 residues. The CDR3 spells CASSLRAGFGYTF. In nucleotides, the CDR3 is TGTGCCAGCAGTTTGAGAGCAGGGTTTGGCTACACCTTC.

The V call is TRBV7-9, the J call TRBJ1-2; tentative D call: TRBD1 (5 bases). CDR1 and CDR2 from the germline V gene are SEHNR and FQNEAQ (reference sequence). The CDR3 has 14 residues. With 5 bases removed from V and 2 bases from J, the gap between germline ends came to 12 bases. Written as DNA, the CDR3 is TGTGCCAGCAGCGTAGGGGAGGGGAACTATGGCTACACCTTC. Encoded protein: CASSVGEGNYGYTF.

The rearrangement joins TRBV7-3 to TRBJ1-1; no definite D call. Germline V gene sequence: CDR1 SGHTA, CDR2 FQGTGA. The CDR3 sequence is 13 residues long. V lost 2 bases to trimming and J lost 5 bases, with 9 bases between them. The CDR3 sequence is CASSLLTVTEAFF. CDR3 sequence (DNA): TGTGCCAGCAGCTTACTGACTGTGACTGAAGCTTTCTTT. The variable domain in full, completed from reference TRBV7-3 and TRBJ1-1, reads GAGVSQTPSNKVTEKGKYVELRCDPISGHTALYWYRQSLGQGPEFLIYFQGTGAADDSGLPNDRFFAVRPEGSVSTLKIQRTERGDSAVYLCASSLLTVTEAFFGQGTRLTVV.

The CDR3 DNA reads as TGTGCCAGCAGCTCTTGGACTAGTACCTACAATGAGCAGTTCTTC. It is translated as CASSSWTSTYNEQFF. The chain recombines TRBV7-3 with TRBJ2-1, with 7 bases lining up with TRBD2. Germline V gene data show CDR1 as SGHTA and CDR2 as FQGTGA. Unmatched junction bases numbered 5, after V lost 4 bases and J lost 2 bases. This CDR3 is 15 amino acids long.

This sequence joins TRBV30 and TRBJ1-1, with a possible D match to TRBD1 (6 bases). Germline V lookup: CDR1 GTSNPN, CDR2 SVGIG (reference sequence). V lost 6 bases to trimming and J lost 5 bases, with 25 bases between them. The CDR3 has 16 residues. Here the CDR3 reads CACSKGPGGLITEAFF. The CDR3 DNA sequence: TGTGCCTGTTCCAAGGGGCCGGGGGGGCTTATAACTGAAGCTTTCTTT.

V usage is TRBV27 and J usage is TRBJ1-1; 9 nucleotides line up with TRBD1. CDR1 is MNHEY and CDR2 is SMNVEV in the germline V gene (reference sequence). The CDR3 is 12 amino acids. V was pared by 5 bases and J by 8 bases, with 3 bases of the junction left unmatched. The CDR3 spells CASSRGTGEAFF. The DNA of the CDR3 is TGTGCCAGCAGTCGCGGGACAGGGGAAGCTTTCTTT.

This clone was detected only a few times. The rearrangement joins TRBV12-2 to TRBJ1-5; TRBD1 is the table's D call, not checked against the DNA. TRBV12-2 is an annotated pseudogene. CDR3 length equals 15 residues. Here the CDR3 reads CASRLELGGPGPQHF. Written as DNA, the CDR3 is TGTGCAAGTCGCTTAGAATTAGGGGGTCCAGGGCCCCAGCATTTT.

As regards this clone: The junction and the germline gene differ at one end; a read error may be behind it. The CDR3 protein is CASSPRGPSRETQYF. The CDR3 DNA is TGTGCTAGCAGCCCCAGGGGTCCCTCCAGAGAGACCCAGTACTTC. V usage is TRBV7-7 and J usage is TRBJ2-5; possibly TRBD1 for D (6 bases). The CDR3 is 15 amino acids. From germline, CDR1 is SSHAT and CDR2 FNYEAQ (reference sequence).